This T cell receptor (beta chain) was profiled in a study of cytomegalovirus exposure and HLA in healthy donors. Study results and limitations: The authors later found HLA-associated TCR beta chains more clonally expanded than equally common others.

PCR primers comprised 60 Vbeta and 13 Jbeta primers. Sequenced by immunoSEQ multiplex PCR; TCRdb stores in-frame clones only, minus some. This table has 150,000 to 200,000 clones, roughly 83% appearing once. The CDR3 spans 15 residues. In germline, CDR1 is SEHNR, CDR2 FQNEAQ (reference sequence). Trimming shortened V by 4 bases and J by 3 bases, and 16 bases separated the two germline ends. With respect to this clone: Its antigen is still unknown.

Sequencing input: PBMCs. The TCR was taken from a woman aged 50 to 60 in good health and CMV-seronegative. The chain couples TRBV7-9 to TRBJ2-7; D uncertain. In DNA, the CDR3 is TGTGCCAGCAGCTCCTGGCCCGCGGAGAGCTACGAGCAGTACTTC. This gives the protein CASSSWPAESYEQYF.